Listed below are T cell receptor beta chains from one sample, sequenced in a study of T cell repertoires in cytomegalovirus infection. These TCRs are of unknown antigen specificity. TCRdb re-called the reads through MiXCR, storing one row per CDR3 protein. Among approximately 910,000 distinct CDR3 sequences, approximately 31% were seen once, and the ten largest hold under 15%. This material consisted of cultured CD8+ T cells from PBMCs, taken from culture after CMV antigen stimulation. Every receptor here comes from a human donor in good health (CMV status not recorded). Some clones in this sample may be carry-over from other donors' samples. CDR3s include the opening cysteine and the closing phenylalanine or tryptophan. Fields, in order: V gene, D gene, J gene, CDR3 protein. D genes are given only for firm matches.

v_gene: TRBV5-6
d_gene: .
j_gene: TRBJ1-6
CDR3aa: CASSLQRAYSPLHF

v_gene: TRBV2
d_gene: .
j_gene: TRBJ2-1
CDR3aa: CASLTPGELYNEQFF

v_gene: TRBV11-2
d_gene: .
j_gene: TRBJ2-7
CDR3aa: CASSLEGATSYEQYF

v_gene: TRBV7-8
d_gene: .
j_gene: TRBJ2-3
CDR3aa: CASSPQGGRTDTQYF

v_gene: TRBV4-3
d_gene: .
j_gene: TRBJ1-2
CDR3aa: CASSTHGQLEGGYTF

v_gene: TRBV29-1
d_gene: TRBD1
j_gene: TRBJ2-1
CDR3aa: CSVEPGTGESYNEQFF

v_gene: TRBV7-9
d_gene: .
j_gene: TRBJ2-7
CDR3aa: CASSPPGFSSYEQYF

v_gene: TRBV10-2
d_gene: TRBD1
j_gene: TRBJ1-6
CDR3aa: CATSGQGAFLPLHF

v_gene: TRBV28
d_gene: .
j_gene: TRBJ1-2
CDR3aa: CASSFPTGPNYGYTF

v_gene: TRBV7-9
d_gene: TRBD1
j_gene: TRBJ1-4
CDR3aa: CASSWGQQNEKLFF

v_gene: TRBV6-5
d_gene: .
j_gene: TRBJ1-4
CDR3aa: CASSYSTQPEKLFF

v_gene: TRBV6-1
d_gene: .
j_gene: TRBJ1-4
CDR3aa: CASSEGEGYWEKLFF

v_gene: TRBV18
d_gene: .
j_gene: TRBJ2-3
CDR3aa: CASSQETGRNTDTQYF

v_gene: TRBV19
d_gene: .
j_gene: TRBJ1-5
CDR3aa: CASSIERDIHQPQHF

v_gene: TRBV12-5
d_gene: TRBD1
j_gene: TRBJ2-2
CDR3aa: CASGHDRGLGTGELFF

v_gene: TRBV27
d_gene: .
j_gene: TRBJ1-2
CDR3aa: CASSPEGRWDGYTF

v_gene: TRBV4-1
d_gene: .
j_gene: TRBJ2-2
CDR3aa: CASSQDWQGNTGELFF

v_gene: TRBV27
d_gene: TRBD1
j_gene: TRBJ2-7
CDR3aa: CASSPPDRATYEQYF

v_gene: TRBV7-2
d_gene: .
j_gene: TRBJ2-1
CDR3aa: CASSLVMGYNEQFF

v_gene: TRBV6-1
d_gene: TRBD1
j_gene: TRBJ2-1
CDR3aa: CASPGQYNEQFF

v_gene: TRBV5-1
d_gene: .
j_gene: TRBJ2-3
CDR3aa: CASSLEEASSTDTQYF

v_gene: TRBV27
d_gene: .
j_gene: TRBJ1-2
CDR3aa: CASTPGSPLGGYYGYTF

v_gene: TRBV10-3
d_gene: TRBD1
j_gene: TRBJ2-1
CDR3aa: CAITPGQGGNEQFF

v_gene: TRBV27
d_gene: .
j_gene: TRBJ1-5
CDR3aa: CASSFPGWEPQHF

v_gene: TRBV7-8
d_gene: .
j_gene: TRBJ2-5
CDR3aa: CASSFRGLQETQYF

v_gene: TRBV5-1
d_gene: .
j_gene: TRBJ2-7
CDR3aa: CASSLAPYDEQYF

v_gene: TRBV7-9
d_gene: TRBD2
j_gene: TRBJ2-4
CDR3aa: CASDPMGGSAEVAKNIQYF

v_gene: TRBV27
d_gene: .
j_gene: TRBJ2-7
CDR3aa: CASRGRLGEQYF